Here is one TCR beta chain with its context. This clone was detected once. The specificity of this receptor is unknown. No quality values exist for individual bases; no much larger clone is one base distant. Using the deep immunoSEQ assay, multiplex PCR amplified TCR CDR3 regions from genomic DNA. For each cell subset, the extracted genomic DNA was distributed evenly across all wells of several immunoSEQ 96-well plates, and each plate served as one replicate. Each replicate PCR for sorted subsets received 200 ng genomic DNA, equal to about 30,000 T cell genomes. Purified libraries were measured with a Qubit 3.0 fluorometer, size-checked on a Bioanalyzer 2100, and measured again with the KAPA Library Quantification kit. Each immunoSEQ 96-well plate was sequenced on its own single-read 150-cycle Illumina NextSeq 550 flow cell. The authors' analysis ran thus. Because only junctional sequences without quality scores were contained in the immunoSEQ output, filtering matching that applied to full-length reads could not be performed. Sequences were annotated with PyIR, a Python wrapper for IgBLAST v1.9, and V/J genes and CDR3 were assigned using IMGT germline references. Reads were filtered out if the reads had weak V/J assignments (E-value above 1e-6), no CDR3, stop codons, out-of-frame junctions, or ambiguous translated residues. A V3J clonotype was defined by an identical inferred V gene, J gene, and CDR3 amino acid sequence. To compute the percentage overlap between repertoires, the number of shared unique clonotypes was divided by the size of the smaller repertoire. Repertoire richness was assessed with RTK rarefaction, the Chao1 estimator, and Recon v2.1 estimates of unobserved clonotypes. OLGA was used to compute generation probabilities for all TCRbeta clonotypes that the gDNA method yielded from a handful of donors. TCRdb limited this immuneACCESS table to in-frame rearrangements with V and J called. A share of clones is missing; checked studies link under half to unresolved V genes, and the rest is unexplained. Clone size and the V and J calls come from that table; the DNA yielded D and trimming. The sample contains 560,000 or so clones, about 96% of them found a single time. The ten largest clones take up roughly 0.1% of the sample.

For the CD8 naive samples, CD45RO-negative cells were positively selected for CCR7, yielding a CD45RA+CCR7+ population from which TemRA cells were excluded. Healthy HIV-negative adults with no recently reported acute infections or vaccinations were included as donors. Every donor was a Caucasian adult living in Nashville, Tennessee, USA. Blood was collected by leukapheresis, and PBMCs were isolated by Ficoll-Histopaque density gradient centrifugation and then cryopreserved in liquid nitrogen vapor phase. Purity and quantity of every magnetically sorted T cell population were checked by analytical flow cytometry. Genomic DNA was isolated from every sorted fraction and measured by UV absorbance on a Nanodrop 2000c. The sample comes from a study of shared clonotypes between healthy human individuals (dated by TCRdb to the early 2020s). About the study as a whole: The cohort comprised a couple of women and a few men aged 18 to 49 years. For each donor, CD4 naive and CD4 memory were each run on three plates, CD8 naive on two plates, and CD8 memory on one plate. To estimate repertoire size and how much clonotypes are shared between individuals, the study performed deep sequencing of blood TCR repertoires from a handful of healthy adults. Libraries were prepared and TCR repertoires were sequenced by different laboratories using diverse techniques, in order to increase sequencing depth and limit assay-specific biases. Each donor's leukapheresis produced roughly between roughly 0.85 and 9.5 billion PBMCs. What the authors observed across the whole study: Rarefaction of sorted-subset datasets indicated incomplete sequencing despite the large sequencing depth. Pairwise subsampling indicated that sequencing depth was expected to affect the degree of clonotype sharing among donors. Sharing across a few donors was observed for approximately 5% of naive CD4, 3% to 3.5% of naive CD8, around 2.5% of memory CD4, and around 0.4% of memory CD8 clonotypes. Compared with non-shared clonotypes, clonotypes shared by all four sorted-subset donors had higher generation probabilities. Because the study included only a small number of donors, the genetic and exposure-history diversity represented was limited. Sampling was restricted to blood, and TCR repertoires in tissue are likely to differ from TCR repertoires in blood. Naive subsets generally had larger estimated clonotype richness than memory subsets did.

The CDR3 sequence holds 18 residues, the cysteine and phenylalanine included. Only the CDR3 portion is preserved as DNA: 54 bases, with reading frame beginning at the first base. V is cut back by 5 bases and J by 5 bases, with 13 bases in the junction unmatched. In the germline V gene, CDR1 corresponds to SGHRS and CDR2 to YFSETQ. This chain is built from TRBV5-1 and TRBJ2-7; a stretch of 16 junction bases matches TRBD2. The clonotype was recovered from a woman in her twenties or thirties in good health. The material sequenced was naive CD8+ T cells sorted from blood. The intended sense of this specimen's cell subset or site label: CD45RA+CCR7+. The DNA reads as follows: TGCGCCAGCAGTTCTCCGGGACTAGCGGGAGGGTATTCCCACGAGCAGTACTTC. Its translation reads: CASSSPGLAGGYSHEQYF. The CDR3 plus the reference TRBV5-1 and TRBJ2-7 genes for the other parts give the full variable domain: KAGVTQTPRYLIKTRGQQVTLSCSPISGHRSVSWYQQTPGQGLQFLFEYFSETQRNKGNFPGRFSGRQFSNSRSEMNVSTLELGDSALYLCASSSPGLAGGYSHEQYFGPGTRLTVT.